Included here is one TCR beta chain sequence, with context. Its antigen is unknown. Base-call qualities are not available, and no considerably larger clone is one nucleotide away. TCRbeta CDR3 regions were amplified from genomic DNA by means of the immunoSEQ Assay, a bias-controlled multiplex PCR. The source study handled its data this way. Within the assay, amplification of reference gene primers was used to estimate how many nucleated cells each sample contained. To quantify the absolute abundance of each unique TCRbeta CDR3 rearrangement, sequence reads were collapsed and filtered. For each sample, productive Simpson clonality was calculated by taking the square root of Simpson's diversity index across productive rearrangements. Imported from immuneACCESS, the table was reduced by TCRdb to in-frame sequences with V and J called. These copies leave out some clones; in studies compared against another copy, an unresolved V gene accounts for under half, and the cause of the remainder is not known. V, J and clone size are those of that table, while D and trimming were read from the DNA. This sample gives about 94,000 clones in total; roughly 80% of them show up just once. The ten most abundant clones make up around 20% of the sample.

Sequences KGHSH (CDR1) and LQKENI (CDR2) are obtained from the germline V gene. From the cysteine up to the phenylalanine, the CDR3 has a length of 15 residues. Only the CDR3 region is kept as DNA, spanning 45 bases read in frame from base 1. V and J are truncated by 1 base and 3 bases respectively, leaving an intervening sequence of 13 bases. This specimen belongs to a study of blood T cell repertoires in COVID-19 (TCRdb year 2020). Study-wide context: The collaborator samples originated in the United States, Italy and Spain and spanned the acute and convalescent phases of COVID-19. The prospective study material was composed of cDNA or gDNA derived from T cells, B-cell-depleted T cells, or PBMCs. Sample metadata almost always included a de-identified subject ID, COVID-19 status, age in years and sex. HLA class I and class II types, where available, came from metadata supplied by the sample provider rather than from assay-based typing. The repertoires were released in a freely available public database meant as a resource for research on the immune response to SARS-CoV-2. Samples were obtained from the ongoing ImmuneRACE study (first 160 participants) and from some 1,200 subjects provided by 6 global collaborators. Subjects who had been exposed to COVID-19, were actively infected with it, or had recovered from it provided the deeply sampled blood TCRbeta repertoires that made up the dataset. General findings and caveats noted by the study authors: Clinical and demographic metadata were provided uncurated, with the amount varying by source and participant.

The collaborating institutions used their own protocols to collect whole blood in K2EDTA tubes. For TCRbeta analysis, collaborator samples were shipped as frozen whole blood, as isolated PBMCs, or as DNA extracted from either sample type. This TCR came from a human donor in a cohort sampled during active COVID-19. The rearranged segments are TRBV18 and TRBJ2-7; TRBD1 could be the D gene, as 5 bases match. The source material was peripheral blood. The nucleotide sequence reads as follows: TGTGCCAGCTCACCACAGGGGTTAACCCTCTACGAGCAGTACTTC. Its translation is CASSPQGLTLYEQYF.